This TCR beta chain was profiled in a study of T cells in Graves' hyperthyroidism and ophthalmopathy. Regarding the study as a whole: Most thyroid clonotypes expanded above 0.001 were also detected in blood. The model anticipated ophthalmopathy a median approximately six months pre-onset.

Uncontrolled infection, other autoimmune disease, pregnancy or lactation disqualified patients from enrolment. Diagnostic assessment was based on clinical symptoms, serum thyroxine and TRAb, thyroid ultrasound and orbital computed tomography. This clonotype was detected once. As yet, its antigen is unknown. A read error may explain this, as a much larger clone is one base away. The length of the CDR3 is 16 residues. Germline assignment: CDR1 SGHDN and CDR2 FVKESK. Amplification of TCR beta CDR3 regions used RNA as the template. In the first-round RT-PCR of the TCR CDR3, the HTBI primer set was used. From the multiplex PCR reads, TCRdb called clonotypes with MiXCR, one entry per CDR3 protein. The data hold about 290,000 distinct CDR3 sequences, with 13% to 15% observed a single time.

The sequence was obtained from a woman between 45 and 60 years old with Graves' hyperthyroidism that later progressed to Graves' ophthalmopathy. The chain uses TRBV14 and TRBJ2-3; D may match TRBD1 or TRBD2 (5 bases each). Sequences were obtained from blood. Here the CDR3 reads CASSQGRSGSTGTQYF. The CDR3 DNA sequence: TGTGCCAGCAGCCAAGGAAGGAGCGGTAGCACAGGTACGCAGTATTTT. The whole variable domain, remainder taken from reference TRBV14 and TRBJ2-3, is EAGVTQFPSHSVIEKGQTVTLRCDPISGHDNLYWYRRVMGKEIKFLLHFVKESKQDESGMPNNRFLAERTGGTYSTLKVQPAELEDSGVYFCASSQGRSGSTGTQYFGPGTRLTVL.